A single sample is the source of the 21 T cell receptor beta chains below, sequenced in a study of cytomegalovirus exposure and HLA in healthy donors. A multiplex PCR was run with 60 Vbeta primers and 13 Jbeta primers. Sequencing was performed with immunoSEQ multiplex PCR; in TCRdb, only in-frame clones are kept and a portion is missing. The sample shows under 90,000 clones, over 70% of them seen only once. Sequenced input: PBMCs. These receptors originate from a man aged 40-49 years in good health and CMV-seropositive.

This clone was counted only a few times. The chain links TRBV9 to TRBJ2-3; D may be TRBD2 (5 bases). V lost 2 bases and J 2 bases, leaving 12 bases between the germline ends. Germline lookup yields CDR1 SGDLS and CDR2 YYNGEE. The CDR3 has 15 amino acids. The CDR3 here is CASSVRSGSTDTQYF. In DNA form, the CDR3 reads TGTGCCAGCAGCGTTAGGAGCGGCTCCACAGATACGCAGTATTTT.

This sequence joins TRBV23-1 and TRBJ2-1; D might be TRBD2 (6 bases). TRBV23-1 qualifies as an ORF whose function is uncertain. V lost 8 bases to trimming and J lost 1 base, with 15 bases between them. This CDR3 is 15 amino acids long. CDR3 bases: TGCGCCAGCGCCCCGGGACTGAATTCCTACAATGAGCAGTTCTTC. Its protein is CASAPGLNSYNEQFF.

The chain uses TRBV9 and TRBJ1-6, with unresolved D. V was pared by 0 bases and J by 4 bases, with 8 bases between. This CDR3 has 15 residues. The V gene's germline CDR1 is SGDLS and CDR2 YYNGEE. CDR3 DNA: TGTGCCAGCAGCGTAGGTGTACAGTATAATTCACCCCTCCACTTT. The encoded protein is CASSVGVQYNSPLHF.

This chain uses TRBV7-6 with TRBJ2-7; possible D gene TRBD2, 5 bases. CDR1 is SGHVS, CDR2 FNYEAQ, per germline. Trimming shortened V by 3 bases and J by 6 bases, and 18 bases separated the two germline ends. This CDR3 contains 15 residues. CDR3 amino acids: CASSFPEGPPCEQYF. For the CDR3, the DNA is TGTGCCAGCAGCTTTCCCGAGGGCCCCCCCTGCGAGCAGTACTTC.

This clone was seen only a few times. The chain has TRBV5-1 and TRBJ2-7, with a weak D call TRBD2 (5 bases). The germline CDR1 and CDR2 sequences are SGHRS and YFSETQ. V was shortened by 4 bases and J by 1 base, with 9 bases between the two germline ends. This CDR3 is 13 amino acids long. For the CDR3, the DNA is TGCGCCAGCAGCATAACTAGATCCTACGAGCAGTACTTC. Protein: CASSITRSYEQYF.

The rearrangement joins TRBV5-1 to TRBJ1-3, with TRBD1 matching over 8 bases. V gave up 4 bases and J gave up 8 bases; unmatched junction bases: 11. The CDR3 is 15 residues long. Germline V gene data show CDR1 as SGHRS and CDR2 as YFSETQ. In DNA, the CDR3 is TGCGCCAGCAGCCCAGTGACAGGGGCAGTATACACCATATATTTT. This codes for CASSPVTGAVYTIYF.

This rearrangement joins TRBV21-1 to TRBJ1-5; the tabulated D call, TRBD1, remains unverified against the DNA. TRBV21-1 is a recognized pseudogene. This CDR3 contains 16 residues. CDR3 protein: CASSRIDRCYNQPQHF. CDR3 DNA: TGTGCCAGCAGCAGGATTGACAGGTGCTACAATCAGCCCCAGCATTTT.

This clone was observed a few times. The J gene is TRBJ2-3, the V gene TRBV18; 10 nucleotides match TRBD2. The CDR3 extends over 17 amino acids. Germline lookup yields CDR1 KGHSH and CDR2 LQKENI. J lost 5 bases, V lost 0 bases, and 8 bases had no gene match. This chain's CDR3 is CASSPPSSGSSGDTQYF. For the CDR3, the DNA is TGTGCCAGCTCACCACCTTCTAGCGGGAGCAGTGGAGATACGCAGTATTTT.

CDR3 loop: CASSKGSGAFF. The DNA of the CDR3 is TGTGCCAGCAGCAAGGGTTCAGGGGCTTTCTTT. The chain recombines TRBV27 with TRBJ1-1; D possibly corresponds to TRBD1 (5 bases). Trimming removed 6 bases from V and 11 bases from J, with 13 bases in between. The CDR3 loop spans 11 amino acids. In germline, CDR1 is MNHEY, CDR2 SMNVEV (reference sequence).

The V gene is TRBV6-5, the J gene TRBJ1-5; 8 bases map to TRBD1. V was clipped by 4 bases and J by 6 bases; unmatched bases: 5. CDR3 length: 14 residues. Germline V gene lookup returns CDR1 MNHEY and CDR2 SVGAGI. CDR3 residues: CASSLTGVGQPQHF. CDR3 DNA: TGTGCCAGCAGTTTGACAGGGGTAGGTCAGCCCCAGCATTTT.

The chain combines TRBV19 with TRBJ2-3, with TRBD2 matching 10 bases. V shed 7 bases, J shed 1 base, and the junction held 2 bases outside the gene matches. Germline V gene lookup returns CDR1 LNHDA and CDR2 SQIVND (reference sequence). The CDR3 is made up of 14 amino acids. The DNA of the CDR3 is TGTGCCAGTACTGGGACTAGCGGCACAGATACGCAGTATTTT. It codes for CASTGTSGTDTQYF.

The chain has TRBV2 and TRBJ1-2; D perhaps matches TRBD1 (5 bases). Trimming took 6 bases from V and 12 from J, leaving 17 bases between them. CDR3 length: 12 residues. From germline, CDR1 is SNHLY and CDR2 FYNNEI. The CDR3 DNA sequence: TGTGCCAGCAGAGGGGACGCCGGAGGGAACACCTTC. This sequence encodes CASRGDAGGNTF. The complete variable domain, with remaining parts taken from reference TRBV2 and TRBJ1-2, reads EPEVTQTPSHQVTQMGQEVILRCVPISNHLYFYWYRQILGQKVEFLVSFYNNEISEKSEIFDDQFSVERPDGSNFTLKIRSTKLEDSAMYFCASRGDAGGNTFGSGTRLTVV.

This clone has a handful of counts. The chain recombines TRBV14 with TRBJ1-2, with 8 bases identical to TRBD1. Trimming at V came to 2 bases and at J to 4 bases, leaving 3 bases not matched to a gene. Germline CDR1 reads SGHDN; CDR2 reads FVKESK. The CDR3 has 14 amino acids. The CDR3 coding sequence is TGTGCCAGCAGCCAATGGACAGGGACCTATGGCTACACCTTC. Its translation is CASSQWTGTYGYTF.

The rearrangement uses TRBV20-1 and TRBJ2-5; D is undetermined. The assigned J gene may be wrong: the sequence end matches TRBJ2-7 better. This CDR3 region has 10 residues. Germline CDR1 and CDR2: DFQATT and SNEGSKA (reference sequence). This CDR3 reads CSASLYEQYF. Here the CDR3 DNA reads TGCAGTGCTAGTTTGTACGAGCAGTACTTC.

The chain couples TRBV2 to TRBJ1-4, with TRBD1 matching 10 bases. Looked up from germline, CDR1 is SNHLY and CDR2 is FYNNEI. This CDR3 comprises 14 residues. J gave up 6 bases and V 6 bases, and 4 bases lay outside the gene matches. CDR3 sequence: CASRDRGVDEKLFF. CDR3 bases: TGTGCCAGCAGGGACAGGGGGGTCGATGAAAAACTGTTTTTT.

The CDR3 DNA is TGTGCCATCAGCGAACCGGAGACTAGCATTTCCTACAATGAGCAGTTCTTC. Its translation is CAISEPETSISYNEQFF. J is TRBJ2-1 and V is TRBV10-3, with 7 bases aligning to TRBD2. From germline, CDR1 is ENHRY and CDR2 SYGVKD. This CDR3 contains 17 residues. The V and J ends lost 6 bases and 1 base, in that order; junction bases with no gene match: 12.

This clone appeared a single time. The chain employs TRBV18 and TRBJ1-2; TRBD1 aligns across 10 bases. The CDR3 has 16 amino acids. V shed 2 bases, J shed 3 bases, and the junction held 6 bases outside the gene matches. From germline, CDR1 is KGHSH and CDR2 LQKENI. CDR3 sequence reads: CASSPLSGTGDYGYTF. In DNA, the CDR3 is TGTGCCAGCTCACCATTGTCAGGGACAGGGGACTATGGCTACACCTTC.

The chain recombines TRBV2 with TRBJ1-6; D remains unclear. V was cut by 10 bases and J by 2 bases, with 15 bases left in between. The CDR3 length is 15 residues. Germline assignment: CDR1 SNHLY and CDR2 FYNNEI. The CDR3 region has the DNA TGTGCCACCGTAGTATCGGAGACCTATAATTCACCCCTCCACTTT. Translation gives CATVVSETYNSPLHF.

The V and J genes are TRBV5-6 and TRBJ2-5; D perhaps matches TRBD2 (5 bases). The length of the CDR3 is 17 residues. In germline, CDR1 is SGHDT, CDR2 YYEEEE. V was trimmed by 1 base and J by 0 bases, leaving 16 bases between them. The CDR3 DNA sequence: TGTGCCAGCAGCTTGTCCGGACTGTCCCCGTACCAAGAGACCCAGTACTTC. Translating gives CASSLSGLSPYQETQYF.

This CDR3 is CASSEVDPWGGDTQYF. The CDR3 nucleotides read TGTGCCAGCAGTGAAGTCGATCCATGGGGCGGAGATACGCAGTATTTT. This sequence joins TRBV6-1 and TRBJ2-3, with D possibly being TRBD1 (5 bases). The CDR3 contains 16 residues. CDR1 and CDR2 from the germline V gene are MNHNS and SASEGT. V lost 1 base, J lost 5 bases, and 16 bases lay in between.

This chain joins TRBV6-1 and TRBJ2-4, with D tentatively TRBD1 (6 bases). Germline V gene sequence: CDR1 MNHNS, CDR2 SASEGT. CDR3 length: 14 residues. Trimming took 3 bases from V and 2 from J, leaving 8 bases between them. The chain's CDR3 is CASSDRGTKNIQYF. The CDR3 DNA is TGTGCCAGCAGTGACAGGGGTACCAAAAACATTCAGTACTTC.